These T cell receptor beta chains were read from a single sample in a study of cytomegalovirus exposure and HLA in healthy donors. TCRdb keeps only in-frame clones here, not all; method: immunoSEQ multiplex PCR. The sample holds around 110,000 clones. Sequencing was carried out using PBMCs. These TCRs come from a young man in good health and CMV-seronegative. The CDR3 runs from the conserved cysteine through the conserved F or W. D genes are given only for firm matches.

TRBV21-1	-	TRBJ1-2	TGTGCCAGCAGCCACCCAGGACAGGGTCGCTTGACGCCTTATGGCTACACCTTC	CASSHPGQGRLTPYGYTF
TRBV28	TRBD1	TRBJ1-5	TGTGCCAGCAGTCTAATGACAGGGTCTCTCCATAGCAATCAGCCCCAGCATTTT	CASSLMTGSLHSNQPQHF
TRBV6-5	-	TRBJ2-7	TGTGCCAGCAGTTACCGAGACAGGTACGAGCAGTACTTC	CASSYRDRYEQYF
TRBV7-9	-	TRBJ2-1	TGTGCCAGCATCCAGGGGGACTCTTCCTCCTACAATGAGCAGTTCTTC	CASIQGDSSSYNEQFF
TRBV6-5	-	TRBJ2-5	TGTGCCAGCAGCCCTCCCGGTCAAGAGACCCAGTACTTC	CASSPPGQETQYF
TRBV10-3	-	TRBJ2-5	TGTGCCATCAGTTGGACAGGGAGGGAAGAGACCCAGTACTTC	CAISWTGREETQYF
TRBV5-6	-	TRBJ2-3	TGTGCCAGCAGTGGGGATCCAGGGGCGACAAATACGCAGTATTTT	CASSGDPGATNTQYF
TRBV7-9	TRBD2	TRBJ2-3	TGTGCCAGCAGCTTATCGGCGGGGGAGGCAGATACGCAGTATTTT	CASSLSAGEADTQYF
TRBV19	-	TRBJ2-7	TGTGCCAGTAGTATGGGGACTGGCTTCTCCTACGAGCAGTACTTC	CASSMGTGFSYEQYF
TRBV6-5	-	TRBJ1-1	TGTGCCAGCAGCTGGGAGAGGGGGACTGAAGCTTTCTTT	CASSWERGTEAFF
TRBV7-2	-	TRBJ1-5	TGTGCCAGCAGCCGAGGTATCGGAGCGGGGGGCATCAATCAGCCCCAGCATTTT	CASSRGIGAGGINQPQHF
TRBV28	-	TRBJ2-4	TGTGCCAGCAGTTTATTAGGGGAAAACATTCAGTACTTC	CASSLLGENIQYF
TRBV7-8	-	TRBJ1-4	TGTGCCAGCAGCTTAGATCGGGAAGGGAGGCTGTTTTTT	CASSLDREGRLFF
TRBV5-1	-	TRBJ2-7	TGCGCCAGCAGCTTCAGTGTACACGAGCAGTACTTC	CASSFSVHEQYF
TRBV27	-	TRBJ1-3	TGTGCCAGCAGTTTAACTCCTAGCTCTGGAAACACCATATATTTT	CASSLTPSSGNTIYF
TRBV5-4	-	TRBJ2-2	TGTGCCAGCAGCCGACAGGTTTCGAACACCGGGGAGCTGTTTTTT	CASSRQVSNTGELFF